The 17 T cell receptor beta chains below were found in one sample sequenced in a study of Ad26.COV2.S vaccination and SARS-CoV-2 variants. The sample's treatment: about 20 received Ad26.COV2.S at low or high dose, single or two shots; 5 received placebo; per-sample allocation not given. Sample collection was performed on day 63 after the first vaccine or placebo injection. Method: immunoSEQ multiplex PCR; TCRdb's copy keeps in-frame clones and lacks some. The sample lists 250,000 or so clones; roughly 85% were seen once. Sequencing used peripheral blood, obtained in a trial of Ad26.COV2.S vaccine versus placebo. These receptor sequences come from a person aged 18-65 years who received the Ad26.COV2.S COVID-19 vaccine or a placebo.

The V call is TRBV5-5, the J call TRBJ2-6; 7 bases are shared with TRBD1. CDR1 and CDR2 (germline): SGHKS, YYEKEE (reference sequence). The CDR3 spans 18 residues. Trimming took 4 bases from V and 1 from J; bases not matched to a gene: 11. DNA for the CDR3: TGTGCCAGCAGCACCAGACAGGGATCTTGGTCTGGGGCCAACGTCCTGACTTTC. Translated, it gives CASSTRQGSWSGANVLTF.

The chain combines TRBV19 with TRBJ2-3; 8 positions agree with TRBD2. V lost 5 bases to trimming and J lost 5 bases; unmatched junction nucleotides: 3. Germline CDR1 LNHDA, CDR2 SQIVND (reference sequence). CDR3 length equals 13 residues. The CDR3 here is CASSGTSQDTQYF. The DNA for the CDR3 is TGTGCCAGTAGTGGGACTAGTCAAGATACGCAGTATTTT.

This chain links TRBV14 with TRBJ2-3; no reliable D call. The CDR3 loop spans 14 amino acids. Trimming removed 2 bases at V and 0 bases at J, with 6 bases between. Germline CDR1 and CDR2: SGHDN and FVKESK. Written as DNA, the CDR3 is TGTGCCAGCAGCCAAAGAATTAGCACAGATACGCAGTATTTT. Its protein product is CASSQRISTDTQYF.

V gene TRBV5-5 combines with J gene TRBJ2-7; TRBD2 aligns across 10 bases. The J segment lost 4 bases and the V segment lost 0 bases, leaving 10 bases of the junction unmatched. The germline V gene has CDR1 SGHKS and CDR2 YYEKEE (reference sequence). The CDR3 sequence is 17 residues long. This CDR3 is CASSLGPPLAGAYEQYF. For the CDR3, the DNA is TGTGCCAGCAGCTTGGGCCCCCCCCTAGCGGGGGCATACGAGCAGTACTTC.

This clone has just a few counts. CDR3: CASSPMDSGAGEQYF. The CDR3 DNA follows: TGTGCCAGCAGCCCCATGGACAGCGGCGCCGGAGAGCAGTACTTC. The chain employs TRBV7-3 and TRBJ2-7, with D possibly matching TRBD1 (6 bases). In germline, CDR1 is SGHTA, CDR2 FQGTGA. Deletions cut 5 bases from V and 7 bases from J, with 21 bases between. The CDR3 is made up of 15 amino acids.

J is TRBJ2-7 and V is TRBV4-3, with unresolved D. The CDR3 spans 14 residues. The germline CDR1 and CDR2 sequences are LGHNA and YSLEER. V gave up 8 bases and J gave up 0 bases, with 14 bases separating them. The CDR3 loop is CASPANGDSYEQYV. The CDR3 bases are TGCGCCAGCCCAGCTAATGGGGACTCCTACGAGCAGTACGTC.

This chain joins TRBV25-1 and TRBJ2-1; 11 bases agree with TRBD2. The CDR3 contains 15 residues. The V gene's germline CDR1 is MGHDK and CDR2 SYGVNS. Trimming at V came to 6 bases and at J to 4 bases, leaving 5 bases not matched to a gene. The CDR3, as DNA: TGTGCCAGCAGCCCACTAGCGGGAGTATACAATGAGCAGTTCTTC. Translated, it gives CASSPLAGVYNEQFF.

This clone was observed a handful of times. V usage is TRBV6-5 and J usage is TRBJ1-1; D remains unclear. V was pared by 8 bases and J by 5 bases, with 15 bases between. The germline V gene encodes CDR1 MNHEY and CDR2 SVGAGI. The CDR3 is made up of 13 amino acids. CDR3 region: CASAEEGRTEAFF. CDR3 nucleotides: TGTGCCAGCGCTGAGGAGGGTAGAACTGAAGCTTTCTTT.

The chain employs TRBV5-5 and TRBJ2-7; TRBD2 aligns across 7 bases. CDR1 and CDR2 from the germline V gene are SGHKS and YYEKEE (reference sequence). V shed 4 bases and J 0 bases; nucleotides not matched to a gene: 7. This CDR3 is built from 15 residues. The CDR3: CASSLAEKSSYEQYV. The CDR3, as DNA: TGTGCCAGCAGCCTAGCGGAGAAGAGCTCCTACGAGCAGTACGTC.

This chain links TRBV10-2 with TRBJ1-6, with a possible D match to TRBD1 (5 bases). Germline CDR1 WSHSY, CDR2 SAAADI. Trimming stripped 0 bases from V and 7 bases from J, with 19 bases between. This CDR3 has 18 residues. The CDR3 bases are TGCGCCAGCAGTGAGTCGGTCTTGCTGGGTGGGGCCAATTCACCCCTCCACTTT. This sequence encodes CASSESVLLGGANSPLHF.

The V gene is TRBV30, the J gene TRBJ1-2; tentative D call: TRBD1 (6 bases). The CDR3 runs 14 residues. Trimming removed 2 bases from V and 0 bases from J, with 10 bases in between. CDR1 and CDR2 (germline): GTSNPN, SVGIG (reference sequence). DNA of the CDR3: TGTGCCTGGAGTCGTAAGGGGGCTAACTATGGCTACACCTTC. It translates to CAWSRKGANYGYTF.

The chain couples TRBV7-9 to TRBJ2-1; D tentatively fits TRBD1 or TRBD2 (6 bases each). This CDR3 comprises 15 residues. Germline CDR1 SEHNR, CDR2 FQNEAQ (reference sequence). Trimming pared 2 bases from V and 1 base from J, leaving 9 bases between. DNA of the CDR3: TGTGCCAGCAGCTTAAAGGGGGGATCCTACAATGAGCAGTTCTTC. Amino acid sequence: CASSLKGGSYNEQFF.

The rearrangement joins TRBV27 to TRBJ2-1; no firm D call. This CDR3 comprises 14 residues. In germline, CDR1 is MNHEY, CDR2 SMNVEV (reference sequence). V lost 2 bases and J 5 bases, leaving 10 bases between the germline ends. The CDR3 DNA follows: TGTGCCAGCAGTTTAACGCGAAGGAACAATGAGCAGTTCTTC. The encoded protein is CASSLTRRNNEQFF.

This chain uses TRBV7-2 with TRBJ1-1, with a possible D match to TRBD1 (6 bases). Germline V gene sequence: CDR1 SGHTA, CDR2 FQGNSA. The CDR3 has 15 amino acids. V shed 4 bases and J shed 6 bases, with 18 bases lying between them. CDR3 in DNA: TGTGCCAGCAGCTCCGGACAGCTCTATATGGCTGAAGCTTTCTTT. Amino acid sequence: CASSSGQLYMAEAFF.

The gene calls are TRBV18 and TRBJ1-5; no clear D gene. The germline V gene has CDR1 KGHSH and CDR2 LQKENI. Trimming took off 3 bases at V and 4 bases at J, with 10 bases between the two ends. This CDR3 has 14 residues. Written as DNA, the CDR3 is TGTGCCAGCTCACCGGATCGGGTTAATCAGCCCCAGCATTTT. This sequence encodes CASSPDRVNQPQHF.

The chain employs TRBV18 and TRBJ1-2, with 10 nucleotides matching TRBD1. Germline V gives CDR1 KGHSH, CDR2 LQKENI. J lost 5 bases, V lost 6 bases, and 9 bases had no gene match. The CDR3 is 15 residues long. The DNA of the CDR3 is TGTGCCAGCTCCCCCGGGACAGGGGTAGGATATGGCTACACCTTC. Its protein product is CASSPGTGVGYGYTF.

The chain is built from TRBV4-2 and TRBJ1-4; tentatively, D is TRBD1 (6 bases). The germline V gene encodes CDR1 LGHNA and CDR2 YNFKEQ. Trimming took off 4 bases at V and 5 bases at J, with 14 bases between the two ends. CDR3 size: 15 residues. The CDR3 DNA reads as TGTGCCAGCAGCCCTGGGCCTGGGGGCAATGAAAAACTGTTTTTT. It encodes CASSPGPGGNEKLFF.